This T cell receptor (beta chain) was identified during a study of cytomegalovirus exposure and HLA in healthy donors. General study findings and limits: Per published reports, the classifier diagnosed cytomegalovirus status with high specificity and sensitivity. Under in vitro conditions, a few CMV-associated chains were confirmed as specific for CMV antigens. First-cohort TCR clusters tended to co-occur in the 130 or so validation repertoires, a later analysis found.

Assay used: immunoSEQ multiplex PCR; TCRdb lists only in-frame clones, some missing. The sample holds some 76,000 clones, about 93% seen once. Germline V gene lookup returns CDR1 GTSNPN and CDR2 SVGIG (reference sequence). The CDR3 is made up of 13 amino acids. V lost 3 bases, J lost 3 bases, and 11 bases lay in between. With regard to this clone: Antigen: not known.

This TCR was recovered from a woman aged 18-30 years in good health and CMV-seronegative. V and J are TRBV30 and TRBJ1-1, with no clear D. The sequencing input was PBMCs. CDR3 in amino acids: CAWRKTMDTEAFF. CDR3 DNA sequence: TGTGCCTGGAGGAAGACAATGGACACTGAAGCTTTCTTT.